The 9 T cell receptor beta chains below were found in one sample sequenced in a study of siplizumab effects on memory and regulatory T cells. The assay was immunoSEQ multiplex PCR, and TCRdb's table has in-frame clones only and misses some. The table records roughly 56,000 clones, over 85% of them present only once. The sequencing sample was made of CD8+ T cells sorted from blood. These receptors all stem from a human donor in good health.

The chain employs TRBV2 and TRBJ2-3; 9 nucleotides agree with TRBD2. Germline V gene sequence: CDR1 SNHLY, CDR2 FYNNEI. The CDR3 covers 15 residues. Unmatched junction bases numbered 5, after V lost 7 bases and J lost 0 bases. This CDR3 is CASTQLAGSTDTQYF. As DNA, the CDR3 is TGTGCCAGCACCCAGCTAGCGGGGAGCACAGATACGCAGTATTTT.

The rearrangement uses TRBV10-3 and TRBJ1-4; D is ambiguous. Germline CDR1 and CDR2: ENHRY and SYGVKD. The CDR3 length is 15 residues. V gave up 0 bases and J gave up 8 bases, with 13 bases separating them. DNA of the CDR3: TGTGCCATCAGTGAGTCGAGCGGCGTTCGGGAAAAACTGTTTTTT. It is translated as CAISESSGVREKLFF.

V and J are TRBV27 and TRBJ2-5; TRBD2 might be the D (5 bases). The CDR3 sequence is 16 residues long. The germline CDR1 and CDR2 sequences are MNHEY and SMNVEV (reference sequence). Between the trimmed V and J ends, which lost 6 bases and 1 base, there was a span of 18 bases. CDR3 amino acids: CASRAIGSVTQETQYF. DNA of the CDR3: TGTGCCAGCAGGGCGATTGGTAGCGTTACCCAAGAGACCCAGTACTTC.

V and J are TRBV5-1 and TRBJ1-5; D not resolved. V was pared by 4 bases and J by 5 bases, with 10 bases between. Germline V gene lookup returns CDR1 SGHRS and CDR2 YFSETQ. CDR3 length: 13 amino acids. The CDR3: CASSPEGHQPQHF. DNA for the CDR3: TGCGCCAGCAGCCCAGAGGGTCATCAGCCCCAGCATTTT. The variable domain in full, with the rest retrieved from reference TRBV5-1 and TRBJ1-5, is KAGVTQTPRYLIKTRGQQVTLSCSPISGHRSVSWYQQTPGQGLQFLFEYFSETQRNKGNFPGRFSGRQFSNSRSEMNVSTLELGDSALYLCASSPEGHQPQHFGDGTRLSIL.

The CDR3 sequence is CASSLVSSDPTDTQYF. CDR3 DNA sequence: TGTGCCAGCAGCTTAGTGTCTAGCGATCCCACAGATACGCAGTATTTT. J is TRBJ2-3 and V is TRBV7-9; possible D gene TRBD2, 6 bases. CDR1 and CDR2 (germline): SEHNR, FQNEAQ (reference sequence). The CDR3 has 16 amino acids. V was trimmed by 1 base and J by 2 bases, leaving 13 bases between them.

V and J are TRBV30 and TRBJ1-5, with TRBD1 identical over 7 bases. Looked up from germline, CDR1 is GTSNPN and CDR2 is SVGIG (reference sequence). Germline trimming cut 8 bases from V and 4 bases from J; bases unmatched to any gene: 8. The CDR3 has 13 residues. The CDR3: CAGSGTVNQPQHF. The CDR3 coding sequence is TGTGCCGGTTCCGGGACAGTAAATCAGCCCCAGCATTTT.

The table lists this clone with a count of one. The chain joins TRBV7-6 to TRBJ2-1, with unresolved D. V was trimmed by 1 base and J by 8 bases, leaving 9 bases between them. The CDR3 sequence is 13 residues long. In germline, CDR1 is SGHVS, CDR2 FNYEAQ. The CDR3 nucleotides are TGTGCCAGCAGCTTAGGACCACAGTATGAGCAGTTCTTC. Encoded protein: CASSLGPQYEQFF.

In this sample, this clone turned up a few times. V gene TRBV5-4 combines with J gene TRBJ1-2; 10 nucleotides align to TRBD1. Germline V gene lookup returns CDR1 SGHNT and CDR2 YYREEE (reference sequence). V lost 4 bases and J lost 5; bases outside the gene matches: 8. The CDR3 consists of 15 residues. The CDR3 sequence: CASSTNPGQGYGYTF. In DNA, the CDR3 is TGTGCCAGCAGCACCAACCCGGGACAGGGGTATGGCTACACCTTC.

This clone was observed a handful of times. The chain joins TRBV15 to TRBJ2-6; D may be TRBD1 (5 bases). CDR1 LNHNV and CDR2 YYDKDF come from the germline V gene (reference sequence). Trimming stripped 0 bases from V and 0 bases from J, with 6 bases between. The CDR3 length is 16 residues. CDR3 sequence reads: CATSRDQGSGANVLTF. The CDR3 coding sequence is TGTGCCACCAGCAGAGATCAGGGCTCTGGGGCCAACGTCCTGACTTTC.